This entry describes one TCR beta chain. Its antigen is undetermined. V gave up 0 bases and J gave up 0 bases, with 12 bases separating them. Germline-derived CDR1 and CDR2 are SGHDT and YYEEEE. There are 16 residues in the CDR3. This entry comes from a study of T cells in Graves' hyperthyroidism and ophthalmopathy. Lactation, pregnancy, other autoimmune disease or uncontrolled infection led to exclusion of patients. General study findings and limits: Stable hyperthyroidism was separated from ophthalmopathy by a model based on 13 V-J features. The model anticipated ophthalmopathy a median about six months pre-onset. Researchers found most expanded thyroid clonotypes above 0.001 in blood as well.

RNA transcripts yielded amplified TCR beta CDR3 regions. In the first-round RT-PCR of the TCR CDR3, the HTBI primer set was used. TCRdb fed the multiplex PCR reads into MiXCR, producing one record per CDR3 protein. Of about 380,000 distinct CDR3 sequences detected, about 14% appear once; the ten largest clones hold about 20%. The sequencing sample was made of blood. The genes are TRBV5-6 and TRBJ1-1, with unresolved D. This TCR was recovered from a man aged 25-45 years with Graves' hyperthyroidism that later progressed to Graves' ophthalmopathy. The CDR3 sequence is CASSLGWVLMNTEAFF. The DNA of the CDR3 is TGTGCCAGCAGCTTGGGTTGGGTGCTCATGAACACTGAAGCTTTCTTT.